This T cell receptor (beta chain) is from a study of blood T cell repertoires in COVID-19. Study as a whole: Nucleic acid was either cDNA or gDNA, and it came from T cells, B-cell-depleted T cells, or PBMCs.

V lost 0 bases to trimming and J lost 6 bases; unmatched junction nucleotides: 8. CDR3 length equals 16 residues. In germline, CDR1 is SGHRS, CDR2 YFSETQ. The assay was immunoSEQ multiplex PCR, and TCRdb's table has in-frame clones only and misses some. The sample lists approximately 130,000 clones, 75% to 90% occurring once. Living in 24 US areas, the participants were between 18 and 89 years of age. This clone was recorded once. Source material: PBMCs or T cells enriched from blood (not recorded which). The chain joins TRBV5-1 to TRBJ2-1; 8 bases are a match to TRBD2. The receptor was isolated from a man aged 25-45 years who had recovered from COVID-19. CDR3 sequence (DNA): TGCGCCAGCAGCTTGGCCCCCAGCGGGAGCGGCAATGAGCAGTTCTTC. Translated: CASSLAPSGSGNEQFF.